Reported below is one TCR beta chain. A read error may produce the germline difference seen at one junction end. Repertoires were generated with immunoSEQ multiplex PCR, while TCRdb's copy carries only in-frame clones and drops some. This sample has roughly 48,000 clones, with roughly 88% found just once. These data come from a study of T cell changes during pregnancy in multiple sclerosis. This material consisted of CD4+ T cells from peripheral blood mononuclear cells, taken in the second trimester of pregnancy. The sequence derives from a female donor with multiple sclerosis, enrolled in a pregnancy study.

The CDR3 reads CSAYRIGTGDF. CDR3 nucleotide sequence: TGCAGTGCCTATCGTATCGGGACAGGAGACTTC. The chain links TRBV20-1 to TRBJ2-7, with 8 bases that match TRBD1. Germline loops: CDR1 DFQATT, CDR2 SNEGSKA (reference sequence). The length of the CDR3 is 11 residues.